The rows below give T cell receptor beta chains drawn from one sample of a study of blood T cell repertoires in COVID-19. Sequencing was performed with immunoSEQ multiplex PCR; in TCRdb, only in-frame clones are kept and a portion is missing. The profile shows over 150,000 clones, around four fifths of them singletons. The specimen was peripheral blood. The receptors were sampled from a woman over 75 with COVID-19, enrolled during active disease. The CDR3 runs from the conserved cysteine through the conserved F or W.

v_call	cdr3_length	j_call	cdr3_aa
TRBV20-1	14	TRBJ1-1	CSASRGPGGTEAFF
TRBV4-2	16	TRBJ2-5	CASSQDWRGGRETQYF
TRBV5-1	14	TRBJ1-1	CASSLGQMNTEAFF
TRBV27	15	TRBJ2-1	CASSRGEGLGGEQFF
TRBV15	14	TRBJ1-2	CATSRDLGGQGYTF
TRBV11-2	14	TRBJ2-5	CASKLTGGRETQYF
TRBV1	16	TRBJ2-1	CTSSPRGGGSYNEQFF
TRBV10-3	14	TRBJ2-7	CAISSSPTWYEQYF
TRBV7-6	13	TRBJ2-7	CASSPSEGYEQYF
TRBV11-2	13	TRBJ1-2	CASSSAGPYGYTF
TRBV5-4	16	TRBJ1-2	CASSSAGQGPNYGYTF
TRBV7-9	14	TRBJ2-4	CASSLSVAKNIQYF
TRBV5-1	15	TRBJ2-1	CASSERVSSYNEQFF
TRBV24-1	14	TRBJ1-5	CATSDLQGNQPQHF
TRBV7-8	17	TRBJ1-6	CASSLEGPGTGHSPLHF
TRBV3-1/TRBV3-2	14	TRBJ1-4	CASSVQGTGEKLFF
TRBV3-1/TRBV3-2	13	TRBJ2-7	CASSPPFAYEQYF
TRBV7-3	16	TRBJ2-1	CASSEVRTSSYNEQFF
TRBV6-5	15	TRBJ2-3	CASSYSVSISDTQYF
TRBV3-1/TRBV3-2	14	TRBJ1-3	CASSKGAAGNTIYF
TRBV5-8	13	TRBJ2-5	CASSRDRRETQYF
TRBV19	14	TRBJ2-1	CASSVTSGRALTLF
TRBV3-1/TRBV3-2	15	TRBJ2-3	CASSRRSSDTDTQYF
TRBV5-1	14	TRBJ2-1	CASEGLESAHEQFF
TRBV28	15	TRBJ2-7	CASSLAGTGVREQYF
TRBV5-1	15	TRBJ2-7	CASSNLAGAPGEQYF
TRBV24-1	13	TRBJ2-2	CATLSRPAGELFF
TRBV5-1	14	TRBJ1-2	CASSFSGPIRGYTF
TRBV6-5	15	TRBJ1-3	CASRPGQGVGNTIYF
TRBV3-1/TRBV3-2	13	TRBJ1-5	CASSSARDQPQHF
TRBV24-1	16	TRBJ2-7	CATSPGTGDGSYEQYF